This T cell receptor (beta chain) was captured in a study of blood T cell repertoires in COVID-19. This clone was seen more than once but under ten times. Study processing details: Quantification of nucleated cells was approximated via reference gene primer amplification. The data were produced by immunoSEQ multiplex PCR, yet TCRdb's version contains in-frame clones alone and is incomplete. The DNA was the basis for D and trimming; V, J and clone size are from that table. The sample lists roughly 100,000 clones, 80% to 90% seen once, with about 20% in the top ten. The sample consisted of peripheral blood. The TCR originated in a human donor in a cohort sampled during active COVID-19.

Written as DNA, the CDR3 is TGTGCCAGCAGCCGGGGCTACGAGCAGTACTTC. Translated: CASSRGYEQYF. V gene TRBV25-1 combines with J gene TRBJ2-7; maybe TRBD2 (5 bases). Trimming removed 6 bases at V and 3 bases at J, with 6 bases between. Germline V gene lookup returns CDR1 MGHDK and CDR2 SYGVNS. CDR3 length equals 11 residues.